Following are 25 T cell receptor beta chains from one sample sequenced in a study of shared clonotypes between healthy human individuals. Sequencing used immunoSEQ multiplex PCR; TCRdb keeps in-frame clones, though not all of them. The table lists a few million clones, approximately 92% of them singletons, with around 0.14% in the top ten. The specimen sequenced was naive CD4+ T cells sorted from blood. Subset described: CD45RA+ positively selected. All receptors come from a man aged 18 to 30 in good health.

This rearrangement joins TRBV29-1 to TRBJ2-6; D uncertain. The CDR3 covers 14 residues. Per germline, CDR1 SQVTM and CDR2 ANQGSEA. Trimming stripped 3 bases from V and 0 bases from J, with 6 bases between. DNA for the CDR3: TGCAGCGTTGAGCTAGTCTCTGGGGCCAACGTCCTGACTTTC. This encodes CSVELVSGANVLTF.

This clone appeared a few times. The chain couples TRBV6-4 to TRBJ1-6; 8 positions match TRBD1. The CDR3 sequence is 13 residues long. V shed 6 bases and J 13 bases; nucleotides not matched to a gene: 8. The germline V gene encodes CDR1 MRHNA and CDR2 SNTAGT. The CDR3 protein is CASRPGTGSPLHF. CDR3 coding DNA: TGTGCCAGCAGACCCGGGACAGGCTCGCCCCTCCACTTT.

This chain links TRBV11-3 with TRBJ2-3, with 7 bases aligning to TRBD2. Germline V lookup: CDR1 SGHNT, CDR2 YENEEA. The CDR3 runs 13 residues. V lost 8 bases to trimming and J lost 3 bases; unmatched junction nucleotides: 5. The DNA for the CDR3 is TGTGCCAGCTCGCGGGAGAGGACAGATACGCAGTATTTT. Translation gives CASSRERTDTQYF.

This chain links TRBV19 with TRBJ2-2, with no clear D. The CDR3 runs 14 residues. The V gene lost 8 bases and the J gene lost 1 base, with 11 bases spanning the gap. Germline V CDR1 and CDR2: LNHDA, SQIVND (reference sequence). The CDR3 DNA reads TGTGCCAGTGGTTGGGCGGAGAACACCGGGGAGCTGTTTTTT. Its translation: CASGWAENTGELFF.

The CDR3, as DNA: TGTGCCAGCAGCTTTGATGAGGCAGCCCTAAACTATGGCTACACCTTC. The encoded protein is CASSFDEAALNYGYTF. The genes are TRBV12-1 and TRBJ1-2. TRBV12-1 is a documented pseudogene. The CDR3 contains 16 residues.

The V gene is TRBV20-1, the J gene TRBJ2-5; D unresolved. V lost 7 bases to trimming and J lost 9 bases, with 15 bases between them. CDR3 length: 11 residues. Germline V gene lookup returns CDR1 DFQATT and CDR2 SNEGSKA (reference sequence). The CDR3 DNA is TGCAGTGGGTTAGGGATGGACGCCCAGTACTTC. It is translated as CSGLGMDAQYF.

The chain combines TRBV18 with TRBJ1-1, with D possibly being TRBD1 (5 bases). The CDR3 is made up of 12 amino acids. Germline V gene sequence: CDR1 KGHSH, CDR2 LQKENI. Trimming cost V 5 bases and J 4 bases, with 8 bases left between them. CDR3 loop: CASSGGGTEAFF. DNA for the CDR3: TGTGCCAGCTCAGGGGGAGGCACTGAAGCTTTCTTT. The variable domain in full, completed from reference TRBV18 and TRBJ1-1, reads NAGVMQNPRHLVRRRGQEARLRCSPMKGHSHVYWYRQLPEEGLKFMVYLQKENIIDESGMPKERFSAEFPKEGPSILRIQQVVRGDSAAYFCASSGGGTEAFFGQGTRLTVV.

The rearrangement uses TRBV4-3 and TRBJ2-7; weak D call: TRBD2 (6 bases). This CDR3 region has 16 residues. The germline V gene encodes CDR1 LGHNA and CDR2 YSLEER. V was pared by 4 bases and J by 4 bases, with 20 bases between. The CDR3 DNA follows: TGCGCCAGCAGCCTCTACCCGGAGGCGGGATCGTACGAGCAGTACTTC. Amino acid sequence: CASSLYPEAGSYEQYF.

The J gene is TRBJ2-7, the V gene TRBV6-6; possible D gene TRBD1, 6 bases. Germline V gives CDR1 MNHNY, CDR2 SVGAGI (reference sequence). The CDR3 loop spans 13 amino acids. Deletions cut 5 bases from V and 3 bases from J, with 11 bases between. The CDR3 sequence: CASSRQANYEQYF. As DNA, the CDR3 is TGTGCCAGCAGTCGACAGGCCAACTACGAGCAGTACTTC.

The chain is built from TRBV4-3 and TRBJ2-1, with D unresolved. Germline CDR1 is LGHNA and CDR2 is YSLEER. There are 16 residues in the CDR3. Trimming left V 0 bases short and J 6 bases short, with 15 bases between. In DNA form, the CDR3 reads TGCGCCAGCAGCCAAGATTTAGCCCCGGAGTCCAATGAGCAGTTCTTC. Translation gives CASSQDLAPESNEQFF.

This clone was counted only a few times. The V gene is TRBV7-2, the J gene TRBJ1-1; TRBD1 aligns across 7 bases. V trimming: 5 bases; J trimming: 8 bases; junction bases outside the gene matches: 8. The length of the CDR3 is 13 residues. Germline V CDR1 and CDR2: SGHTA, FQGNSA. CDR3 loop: CASSPSGGQEAFF. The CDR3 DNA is TGTGCCAGCAGCCCGTCGGGGGGACAGGAAGCTTTCTTT.

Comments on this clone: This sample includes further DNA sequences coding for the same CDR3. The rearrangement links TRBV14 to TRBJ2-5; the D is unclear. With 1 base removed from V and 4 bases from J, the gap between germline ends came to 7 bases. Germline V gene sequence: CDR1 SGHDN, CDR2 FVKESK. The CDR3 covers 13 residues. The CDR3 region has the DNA TGTGCCAGCAGCCAAGGCGCGCTAGAGACCCAGTACTTC. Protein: CASSQGALETQYF.

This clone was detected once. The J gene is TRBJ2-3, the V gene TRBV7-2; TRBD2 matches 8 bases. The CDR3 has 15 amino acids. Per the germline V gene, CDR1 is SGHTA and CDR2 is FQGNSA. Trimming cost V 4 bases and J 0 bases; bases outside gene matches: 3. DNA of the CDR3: TGTGCCAGCAGCTCGAGCGGGAGAAGCACAGATACGCAGTATTTT. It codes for CASSSSGRSTDTQYF.

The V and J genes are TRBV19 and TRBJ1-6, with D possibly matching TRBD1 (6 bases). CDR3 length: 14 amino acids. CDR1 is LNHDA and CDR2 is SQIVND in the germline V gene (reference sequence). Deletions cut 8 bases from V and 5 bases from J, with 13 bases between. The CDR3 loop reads CASQPGQNNSPLHF. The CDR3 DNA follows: TGTGCCAGTCAGCCGGGACAAAATAATTCACCCCTCCACTTT.

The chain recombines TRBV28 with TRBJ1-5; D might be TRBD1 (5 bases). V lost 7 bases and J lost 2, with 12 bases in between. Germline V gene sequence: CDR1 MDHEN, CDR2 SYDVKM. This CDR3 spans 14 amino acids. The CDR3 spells CASIATAGNQPQHF. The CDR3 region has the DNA TGTGCCAGCATCGCGACAGCGGGCAATCAGCCCCAGCATTTT.

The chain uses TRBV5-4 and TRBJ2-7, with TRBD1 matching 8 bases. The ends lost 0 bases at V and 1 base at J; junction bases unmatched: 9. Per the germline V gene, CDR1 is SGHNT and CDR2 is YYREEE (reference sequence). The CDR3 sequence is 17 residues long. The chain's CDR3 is CASSLAAGGFISYEQYF. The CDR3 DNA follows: TGTGCCAGCAGCTTGGCGGCAGGGGGCTTTATTTCCTACGAGCAGTACTTC.

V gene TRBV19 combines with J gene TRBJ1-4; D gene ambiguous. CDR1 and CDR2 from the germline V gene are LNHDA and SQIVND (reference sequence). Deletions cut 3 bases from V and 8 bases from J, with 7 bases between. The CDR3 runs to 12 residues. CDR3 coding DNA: TGTGCCAGTAGTATCACGGGAGAAAAACTGTTTTTT. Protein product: CASSITGEKLFF.

The DNA of the CDR3 is TGTGCCAGCAGAGTTGACCCCTCGAACACCGGGGAGCTGTTTTTT. This sequence encodes CASRVDPSNTGELFF. The V and J genes are TRBV9 and TRBJ2-2; D is unclear. The CDR3 spans 15 residues. Germline values: CDR1 SGDLS, CDR2 YYNGEE. V gave up 5 bases and J gave up 0 bases, with 11 bases separating them.

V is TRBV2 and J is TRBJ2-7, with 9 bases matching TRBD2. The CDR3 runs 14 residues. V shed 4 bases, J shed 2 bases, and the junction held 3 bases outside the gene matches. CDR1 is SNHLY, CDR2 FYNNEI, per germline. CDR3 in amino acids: CASSAAGGAYEQYF. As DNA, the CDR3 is TGTGCCAGCAGTGCGGCGGGGGGGGCCTACGAGCAGTACTTC.

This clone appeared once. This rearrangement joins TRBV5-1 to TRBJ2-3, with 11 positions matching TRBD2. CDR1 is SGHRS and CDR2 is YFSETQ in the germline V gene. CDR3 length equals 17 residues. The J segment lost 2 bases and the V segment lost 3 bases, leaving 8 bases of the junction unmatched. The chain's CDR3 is CASSSSLAGASTDTQYF. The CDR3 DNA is TGCGCCAGCAGCTCCTCACTAGCGGGGGCCTCCACAGATACGCAGTATTTT. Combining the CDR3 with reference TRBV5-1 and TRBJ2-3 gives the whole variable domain KAGVTQTPRYLIKTRGQQVTLSCSPISGHRSVSWYQQTPGQGLQFLFEYFSETQRNKGNFPGRFSGRQFSNSRSEMNVSTLELGDSALYLCASSSSLAGASTDTQYFGPGTRLTVL.

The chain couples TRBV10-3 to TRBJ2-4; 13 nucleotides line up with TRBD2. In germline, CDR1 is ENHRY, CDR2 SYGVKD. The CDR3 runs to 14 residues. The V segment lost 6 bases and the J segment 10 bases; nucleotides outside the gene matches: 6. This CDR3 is CAISGLAGASIQYF. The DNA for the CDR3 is TGTGCCATCAGCGGACTAGCGGGGGCTTCTATTCAGTACTTC.

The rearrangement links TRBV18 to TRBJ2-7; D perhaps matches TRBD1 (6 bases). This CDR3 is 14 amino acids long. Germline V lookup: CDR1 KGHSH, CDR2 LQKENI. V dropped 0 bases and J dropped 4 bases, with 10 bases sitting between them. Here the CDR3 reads CASSPPGTLYEQYF. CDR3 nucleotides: TGTGCCAGCTCACCACCGGGGACACTGTACGAGCAGTACTTC.

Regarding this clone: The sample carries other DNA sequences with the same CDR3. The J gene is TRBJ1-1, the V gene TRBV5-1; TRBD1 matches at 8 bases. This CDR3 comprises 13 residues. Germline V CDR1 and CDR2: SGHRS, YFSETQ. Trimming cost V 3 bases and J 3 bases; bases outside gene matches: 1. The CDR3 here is CASSSTGDTEAFF. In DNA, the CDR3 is TGCGCCAGCAGCTCGACAGGGGACACTGAAGCTTTCTTT. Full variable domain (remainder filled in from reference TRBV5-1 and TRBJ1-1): KAGVTQTPRYLIKTRGQQVTLSCSPISGHRSVSWYQQTPGQGLQFLFEYFSETQRNKGNFPGRFSGRQFSNSRSEMNVSTLELGDSALYLCASSSTGDTEAFFGQGTRLTVV.

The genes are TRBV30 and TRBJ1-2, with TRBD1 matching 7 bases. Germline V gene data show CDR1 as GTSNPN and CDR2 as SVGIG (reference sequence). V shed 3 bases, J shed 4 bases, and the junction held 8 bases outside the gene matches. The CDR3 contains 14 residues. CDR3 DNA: TGTGCCTGGAGCGCACAGGGGTTGTCCTATGGCTACACCTTC. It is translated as CAWSAQGLSYGYTF.

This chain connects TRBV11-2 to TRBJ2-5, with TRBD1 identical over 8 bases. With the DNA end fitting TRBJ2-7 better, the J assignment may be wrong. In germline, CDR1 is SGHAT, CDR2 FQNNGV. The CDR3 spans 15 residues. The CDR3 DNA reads TGTGCCAGCAGTCTCAGACAGGGGAAGTCCTACGAGCAGTACTTC. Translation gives CASSLRQGKSYEQYF.